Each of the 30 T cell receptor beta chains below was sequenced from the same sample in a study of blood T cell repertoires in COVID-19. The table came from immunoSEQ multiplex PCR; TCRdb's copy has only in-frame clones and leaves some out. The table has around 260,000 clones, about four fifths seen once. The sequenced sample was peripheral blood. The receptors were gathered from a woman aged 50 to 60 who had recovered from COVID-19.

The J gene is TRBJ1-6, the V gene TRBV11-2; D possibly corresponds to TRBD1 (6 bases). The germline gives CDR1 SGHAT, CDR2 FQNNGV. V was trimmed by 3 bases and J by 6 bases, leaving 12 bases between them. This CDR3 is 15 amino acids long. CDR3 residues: CASSLGAPGNSPLHF. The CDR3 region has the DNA TGTGCCAGCAGCTTGGGGGCGCCGGGTAATTCACCCCTCCACTTT. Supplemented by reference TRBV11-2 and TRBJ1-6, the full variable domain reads EAGVAQSPRYKIIEKRQSVAFWCNPISGHATLYWYQQILGQGPKLLIQFQNNGVVDDSQLPKDRFSAERLKGVDSTLKIQPAKLEDSAVYLCASSLGAPGNSPLHFGNGTRLTVT.

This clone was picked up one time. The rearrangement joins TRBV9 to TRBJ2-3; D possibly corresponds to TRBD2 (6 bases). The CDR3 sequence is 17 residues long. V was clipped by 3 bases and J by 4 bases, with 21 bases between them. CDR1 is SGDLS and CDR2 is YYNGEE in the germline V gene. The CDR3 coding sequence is TGTGCCAGCAGCGAGCAACTAGCTCGGGGTGGGTCAGATACGCAGTATTTT. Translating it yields CASSEQLARGGSDTQYF.

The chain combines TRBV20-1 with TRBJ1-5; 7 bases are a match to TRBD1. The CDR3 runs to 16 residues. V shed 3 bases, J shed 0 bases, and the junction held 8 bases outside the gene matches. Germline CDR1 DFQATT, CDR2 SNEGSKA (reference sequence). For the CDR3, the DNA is TGCAGTGCTAGTGCACAGGGGCGAAATAGCAATCAGCCCCAGCATTTT. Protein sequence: CSASAQGRNSNQPQHF.

CDR3 sequence reads: CASSLGDSSQPQHF. DNA of the CDR3: TGCGCCAGCAGCCTCGGGGACAGTTCCCAGCCCCAGCATTTT. The chain recombines TRBV5-1 with TRBJ1-5; TRBD1 aligns across 7 bases. With 4 bases clipped from V and 7 bases from J, the junction kept 8 bases outside the gene matches. CDR1 is SGHRS, CDR2 YFSETQ, per germline. CDR3 length equals 14 residues.

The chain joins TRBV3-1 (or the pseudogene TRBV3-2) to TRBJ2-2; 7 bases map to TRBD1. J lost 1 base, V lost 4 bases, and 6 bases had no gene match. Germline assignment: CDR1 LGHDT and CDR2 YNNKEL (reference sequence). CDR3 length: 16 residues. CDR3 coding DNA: TGTGCCAGCAGCCGACCGGGACAGAGGAACACCGGGGAGCTGTTTTTT. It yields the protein CASSRPGQRNTGELFF.

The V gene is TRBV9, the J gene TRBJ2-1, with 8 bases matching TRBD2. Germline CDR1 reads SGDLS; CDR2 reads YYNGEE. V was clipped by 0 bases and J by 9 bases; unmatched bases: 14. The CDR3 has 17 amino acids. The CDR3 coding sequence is TGTGCCAGCAGCGTAGCCGCGACTAGCGTCATGGGAGCTGAGCAGTTCTTC. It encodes CASSVAATSVMGAEQFF.

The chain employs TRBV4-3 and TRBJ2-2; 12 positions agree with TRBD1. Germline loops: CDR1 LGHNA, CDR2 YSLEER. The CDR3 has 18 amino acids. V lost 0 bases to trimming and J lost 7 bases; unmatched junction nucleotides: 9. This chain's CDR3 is CASSQEIGDRGPVGELFF. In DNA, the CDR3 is TGCGCCAGCAGCCAAGAAATAGGGGACAGGGGGCCGGTCGGGGAGCTGTTTTTT.

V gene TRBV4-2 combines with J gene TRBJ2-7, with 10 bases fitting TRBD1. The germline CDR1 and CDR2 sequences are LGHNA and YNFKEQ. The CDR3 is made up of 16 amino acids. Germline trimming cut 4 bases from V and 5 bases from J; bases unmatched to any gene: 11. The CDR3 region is CASSPEGGTGENEQYF. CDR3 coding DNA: TGTGCCAGCAGCCCGGAAGGGGGGACAGGGGAGAACGAGCAGTACTTC.

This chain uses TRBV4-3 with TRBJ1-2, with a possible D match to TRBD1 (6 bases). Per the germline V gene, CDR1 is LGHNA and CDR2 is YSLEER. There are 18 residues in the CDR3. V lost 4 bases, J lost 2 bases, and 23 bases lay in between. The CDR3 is CASSRHRDTLLRNYGYTF. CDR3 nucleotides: TGCGCCAGCAGCCGCCACCGGGACACTTTGTTGAGAAACTATGGCTACACCTTC.

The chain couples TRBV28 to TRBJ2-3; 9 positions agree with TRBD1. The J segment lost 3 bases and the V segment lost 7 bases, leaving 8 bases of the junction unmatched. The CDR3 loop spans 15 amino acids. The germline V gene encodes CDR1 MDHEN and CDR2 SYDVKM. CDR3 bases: TGTGCCAGCATCATGGACAGGGGTTGGACAGATACGCAGTATTTT. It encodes CASIMDRGWTDTQYF.

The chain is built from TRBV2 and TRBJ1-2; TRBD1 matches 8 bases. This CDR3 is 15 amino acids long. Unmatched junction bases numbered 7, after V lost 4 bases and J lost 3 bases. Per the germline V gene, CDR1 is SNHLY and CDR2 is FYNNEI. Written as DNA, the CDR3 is TGTGCCAGCAGTGTCCAGACAGGGGCCGACTATGGCTACACCTTC. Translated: CASSVQTGADYGYTF.

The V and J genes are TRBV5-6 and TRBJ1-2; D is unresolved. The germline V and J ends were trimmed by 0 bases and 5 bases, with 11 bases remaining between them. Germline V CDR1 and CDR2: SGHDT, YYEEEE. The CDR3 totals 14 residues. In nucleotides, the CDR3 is TGTGCCAGCAGCTTGGGTTCTAACGTGTATGGCTACACCTTC. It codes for CASSLGSNVYGYTF.

CDR3 in amino acids: CASSQGAATRSSYEQYF. The CDR3 DNA is TGCGCCAGCAGCCAGGGTGCGGCCACTCGGAGCTCCTACGAGCAGTACTTC. The rearrangement uses TRBV4-1 and TRBJ2-7; D uncertain. In germline, CDR1 is MGHRA, CDR2 YSYEKL. The CDR3 length is 17 residues. With 3 bases removed from V and 0 bases from J, the gap between germline ends came to 18 bases.

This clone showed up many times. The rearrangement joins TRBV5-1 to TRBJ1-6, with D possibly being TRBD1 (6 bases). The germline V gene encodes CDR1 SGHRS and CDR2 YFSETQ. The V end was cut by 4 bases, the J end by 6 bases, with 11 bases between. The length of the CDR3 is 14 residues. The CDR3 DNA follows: TGCGCCAGCAGCCAACAGGGACCTAATTCACCCCTCCACTTT. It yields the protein CASSQQGPNSPLHF.

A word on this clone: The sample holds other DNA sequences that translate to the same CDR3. The CDR3 spells CASSLTGSTDTQYF. DNA of the CDR3: TGTGCCAGCAGCTTGACAGGGAGCACAGATACGCAGTATTTT. The J gene is TRBJ2-3, the V gene TRBV7-9; 7 bases map to TRBD1. Germline V CDR1 and CDR2: SEHNR, FQNEAQ (reference sequence). This CDR3 has 14 residues. The ends lost 3 bases at V and 0 bases at J; junction bases unmatched: 0.

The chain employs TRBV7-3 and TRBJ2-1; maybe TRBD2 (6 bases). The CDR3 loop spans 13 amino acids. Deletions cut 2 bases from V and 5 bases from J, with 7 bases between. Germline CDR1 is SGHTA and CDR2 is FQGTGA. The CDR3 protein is CASSLSGDNEQFF. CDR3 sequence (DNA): TGTGCCAGCAGCTTATCGGGGGACAATGAGCAGTTCTTC.

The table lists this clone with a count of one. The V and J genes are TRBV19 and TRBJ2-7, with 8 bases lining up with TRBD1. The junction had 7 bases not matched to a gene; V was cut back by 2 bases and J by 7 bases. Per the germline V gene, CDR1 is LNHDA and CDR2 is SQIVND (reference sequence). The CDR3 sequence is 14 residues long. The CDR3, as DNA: TGTGCCAGTAGTATACGCCAGGGGGCGCGGGAGCAGTACTTC. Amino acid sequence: CASSIRQGAREQYF.

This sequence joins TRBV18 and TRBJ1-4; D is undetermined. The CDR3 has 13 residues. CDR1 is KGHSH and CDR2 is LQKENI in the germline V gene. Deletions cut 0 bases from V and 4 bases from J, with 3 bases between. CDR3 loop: CASSPPNNEKLFF. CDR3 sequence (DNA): TGTGCCAGCTCACCACCCAATAATGAAAAACTGTTTTTT.

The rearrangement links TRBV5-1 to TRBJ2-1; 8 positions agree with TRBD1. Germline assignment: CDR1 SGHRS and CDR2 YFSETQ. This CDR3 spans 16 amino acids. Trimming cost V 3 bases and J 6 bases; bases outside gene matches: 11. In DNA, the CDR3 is TGCGCCAGCAGCTCGAGACAGGGGAACATTGGCAATGAGCAGTTCTTC. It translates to CASSSRQGNIGNEQFF.

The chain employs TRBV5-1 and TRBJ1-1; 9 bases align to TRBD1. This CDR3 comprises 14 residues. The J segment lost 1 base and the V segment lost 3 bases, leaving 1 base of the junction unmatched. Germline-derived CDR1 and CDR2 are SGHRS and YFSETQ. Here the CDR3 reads CASSWGQGNTEAFF. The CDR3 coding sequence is TGCGCCAGCAGCTGGGGACAGGGGAACACTGAAGCTTTCTTT.

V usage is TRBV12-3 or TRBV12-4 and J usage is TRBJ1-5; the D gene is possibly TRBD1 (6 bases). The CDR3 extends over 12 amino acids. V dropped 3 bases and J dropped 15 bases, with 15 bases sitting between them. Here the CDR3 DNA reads TGTGCCAGCAGTTTCTCTGCCGGGACAAGGCATTTT. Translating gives CASSFSAGTRHF.

The CDR3 bases are TGTGCCAGTAGTGTGGGGACAGCGCTCTCTGGAAACACCATATATTTT. Translated, it gives CASSVGTALSGNTIYF. The V and J genes are TRBV19 and TRBJ1-3, with TRBD1 matching 7 bases. The CDR3 runs to 16 residues. The germline CDR1 and CDR2 sequences are LNHDA and SQIVND (reference sequence). V was pared by 5 bases and J by 0 bases, with 7 bases of the junction left unmatched.

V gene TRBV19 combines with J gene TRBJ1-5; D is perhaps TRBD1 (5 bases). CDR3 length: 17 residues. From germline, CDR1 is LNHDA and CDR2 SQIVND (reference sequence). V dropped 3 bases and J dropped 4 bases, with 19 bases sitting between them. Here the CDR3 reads CASSIVGGGLRNQPQHF. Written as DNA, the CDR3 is TGTGCCAGTAGTATTGTGGGGGGGGGTTTGAGGAATCAGCCCCAGCATTTT.

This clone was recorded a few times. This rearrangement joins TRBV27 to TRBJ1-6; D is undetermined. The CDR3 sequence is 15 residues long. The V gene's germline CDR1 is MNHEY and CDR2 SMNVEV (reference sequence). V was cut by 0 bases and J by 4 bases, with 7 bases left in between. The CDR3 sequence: CASSLSGVYNSPLHF. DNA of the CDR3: TGTGCCAGCAGTTTATCCGGGGTTTATAATTCACCCCTCCACTTT.

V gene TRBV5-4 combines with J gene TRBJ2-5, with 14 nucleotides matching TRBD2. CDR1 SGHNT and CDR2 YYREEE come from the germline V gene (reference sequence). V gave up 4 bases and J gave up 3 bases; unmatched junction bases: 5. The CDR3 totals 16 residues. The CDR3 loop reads CASSLGLAGAEETQYF. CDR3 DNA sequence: TGTGCCAGCAGCCTGGGACTAGCGGGGGCCGAAGAGACCCAGTACTTC.

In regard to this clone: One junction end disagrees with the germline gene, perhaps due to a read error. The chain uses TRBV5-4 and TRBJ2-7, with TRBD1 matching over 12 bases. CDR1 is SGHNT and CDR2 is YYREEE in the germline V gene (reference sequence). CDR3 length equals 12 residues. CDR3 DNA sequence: TGTGCCAGCAGCTTGGCTTCGGGACAGGGGGCGTTC. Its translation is CASSLASGQGAF. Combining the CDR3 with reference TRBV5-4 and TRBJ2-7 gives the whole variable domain ETGVTQSPTHLIKTRGQQVTLRCSSQSGHNTVSWYQQALGQGPQFIFQYYREEENGRGNFPPRFSGLQFPNYSSELNVNALELDDSALYLCASSLASGQGAFGPGTRLTVT.

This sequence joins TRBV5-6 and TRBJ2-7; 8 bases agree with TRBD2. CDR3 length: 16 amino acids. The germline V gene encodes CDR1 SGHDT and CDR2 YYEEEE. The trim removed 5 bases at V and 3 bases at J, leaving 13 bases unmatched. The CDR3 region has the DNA TGTGCCAGCAGATTAGCGGGAAATCGGGGTCGCTACGAGCAGTACTTC. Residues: CASRLAGNRGRYEQYF.

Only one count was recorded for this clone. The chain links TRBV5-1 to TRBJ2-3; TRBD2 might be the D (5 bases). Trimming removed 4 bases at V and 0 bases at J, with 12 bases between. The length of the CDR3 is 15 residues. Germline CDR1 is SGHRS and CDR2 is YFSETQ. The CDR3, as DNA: TGCGCCAGCAGCCAGTGGGGAGATAGCACAGATACGCAGTATTTT. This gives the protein CASSQWGDSTDTQYF.

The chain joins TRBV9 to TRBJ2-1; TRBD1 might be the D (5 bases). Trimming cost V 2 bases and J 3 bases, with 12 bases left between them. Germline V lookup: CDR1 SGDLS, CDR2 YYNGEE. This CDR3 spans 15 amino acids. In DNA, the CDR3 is TGTGCCAGCAGCGTGGATGGGGCACACTACAATGAGCAGTTCTTC. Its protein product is CASSVDGAHYNEQFF.

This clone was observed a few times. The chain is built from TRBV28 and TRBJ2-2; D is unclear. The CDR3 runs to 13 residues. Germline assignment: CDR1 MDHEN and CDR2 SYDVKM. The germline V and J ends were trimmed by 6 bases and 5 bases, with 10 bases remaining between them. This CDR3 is CASRNHGTGELFF. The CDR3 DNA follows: TGTGCCAGCAGAAATCACGGGACCGGGGAGCTGTTTTTT.